A selection of T cell receptor beta chains follows, all from one sample in a study of blood T cells in healthy people across ages. TCRdb reprocessed the 5' RACE reads with MiXCR, giving one entry per CDR3 protein. The table shows 750,000 to 950,000 distinct CDR3 sequences, with about 27% occurring only once. This same sample was also part of a study on T cells of mothers and their children.

Sequences were obtained from blood. These receptors were collected from a woman aged 40 to 49 in good health. Each CDR3 is given without its conserved first and last residue. The order of the fields is V gene, J gene, CDR3 length, CDR3 protein.

TRBV20-1	TRBJ2-5	11	SVGLAQQETQY
TRBV20-1	TRBJ2-5	13	SVPGRGTTQETQY
TRBV10-3	TRBJ2-5	14	AISSPGQGPQETQY
TRBV13	TRBJ2-1	14	ASSLQGSGSYNEQF
TRBV11-2	TRBJ2-7	13	ASSLLAGTGRLQY
TRBV29-1	TRBJ1-1	12	SGRQGSMNTEAF
TRBV20-1	TRBJ1-2	12	SGPGTGINYGYT
TRBV5-6	TRBJ2-7	13	ASSLPGLTHYGQY
TRBV6-6	TRBJ2-3	12	ASSYRDSTDTRY
TRBV20-1	TRBJ2-7	12	SASNRGPSYEQY
TRBV7-9	TRBJ2-2	14	ASTGAWTGNSGELF
TRBV9	TRBJ1-6	14	ASSRHGSSYNSPLH
TRBV28	TRBJ2-1	14	ASSLWGRGPGNEQF
TRBV7-2	TRBJ2-1	13	ASSRGSSSYNEQF
TRBV12-3/TRBV12-4	TRBJ1-6	12	ASSSGTVNSPLH
TRBV7-2	TRBJ2-3	13	ASSSQGVRPDTQY
TRBV20-1	TRBJ2-4	9	SARGQGREY
TRBV11-1	TRBJ1-1	12	ASSLGWDNTEAF
TRBV10-3	TRBJ1-2	10	AISGETYGYT
TRBV20-1	TRBJ2-1	12	SAIAEQLYNEQF
TRBV12-3/TRBV12-4	TRBJ1-5	16	ASSFIPGGVGSNQPQH
TRBV21-1	TRBJ2-7	15	ASSKGPTGQGPYEQY
TRBV27	TRBJ2-2	15	ASSFSPAPGSAGELF
TRBV5-1	TRBJ1-1	11	ASSSTGVTEAF
TRBV28	TRBJ2-7	16	ASSLEPLTGDFYYEQY
TRBV20-1	TRBJ1-2	10	SASGDRLGYT
TRBV15	TRBJ2-5	13	ATGRNRQAQETQY
TRBV12-3/TRBV12-4	TRBJ1-2	12	ASRNRGRGYGYT
TRBV20-1	TRBJ2-7	11	SARATLSQEQY
TRBV14	TRBJ2-5	12	ASSQDSGVATQY
TRBV5-1	TRBJ1-2	12	ASSWGGANPSYT
TRBV3-1	TRBJ2-7	13	ASSQDPRAVYEQY
TRBV10-3	TRBJ2-7	14	AISGSGLAGTYEQY
TRBV2	TRBJ2-2	13	ASRETGGFAGELF
TRBV29-1	TRBJ2-7	10	SAPGLAGGQY
TRBV6-6	TRBJ2-7	11	ASSYQGTNEQY